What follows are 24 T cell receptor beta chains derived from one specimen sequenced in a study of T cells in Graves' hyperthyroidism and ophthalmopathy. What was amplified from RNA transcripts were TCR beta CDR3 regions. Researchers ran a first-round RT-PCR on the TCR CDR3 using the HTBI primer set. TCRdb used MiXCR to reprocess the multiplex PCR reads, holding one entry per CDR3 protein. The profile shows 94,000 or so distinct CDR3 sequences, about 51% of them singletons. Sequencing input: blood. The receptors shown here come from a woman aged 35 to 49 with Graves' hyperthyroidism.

The CDR3 DNA reads TGTGCCAGCAGTGAAGCAGGGGCGATGAACACTGAAGCTTTCTTT. This sequence encodes CASSEAGAMNTEAFF. V is TRBV2 and J is TRBJ1-1; possible D gene TRBD1, 5 bases. Trimming cost V 0 bases and J 0 bases, with 8 bases left between them. Germline CDR1 reads SNHLY; CDR2 reads FYNNEI. This CDR3 is built from 15 residues.

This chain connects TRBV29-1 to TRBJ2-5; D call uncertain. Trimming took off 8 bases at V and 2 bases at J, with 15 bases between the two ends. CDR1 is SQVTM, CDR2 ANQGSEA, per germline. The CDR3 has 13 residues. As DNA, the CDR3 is TGCAGCCGTGATGCTGATAGACAAGAGACCCAGTACTTC. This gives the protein CSRDADRQETQYF.

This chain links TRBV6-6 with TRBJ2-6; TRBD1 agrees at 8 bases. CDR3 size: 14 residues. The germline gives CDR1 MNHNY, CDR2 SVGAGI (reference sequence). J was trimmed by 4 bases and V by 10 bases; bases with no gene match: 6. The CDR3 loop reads CAIGTGPGANVLTF. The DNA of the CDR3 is TGTGCCATCGGGACAGGACCGGGGGCCAACGTCCTGACTTTC.

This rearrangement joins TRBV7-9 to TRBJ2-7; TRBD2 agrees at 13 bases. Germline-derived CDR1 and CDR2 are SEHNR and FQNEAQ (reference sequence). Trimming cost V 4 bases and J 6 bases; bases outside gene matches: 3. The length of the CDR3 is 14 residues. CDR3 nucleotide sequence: TGTGCCAGCAGCTGGACTAGCGGGAGTGGCGAGCAGTACTTC. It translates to CASSWTSGSGEQYF.

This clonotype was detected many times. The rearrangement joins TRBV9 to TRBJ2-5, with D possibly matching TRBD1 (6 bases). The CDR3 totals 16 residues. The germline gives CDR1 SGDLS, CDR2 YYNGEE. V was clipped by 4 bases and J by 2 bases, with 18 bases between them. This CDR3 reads CASSYSMTGTQETQYF. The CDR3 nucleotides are TGTGCCAGCAGCTATTCCATGACAGGAACGCAAGAGACCCAGTACTTC.

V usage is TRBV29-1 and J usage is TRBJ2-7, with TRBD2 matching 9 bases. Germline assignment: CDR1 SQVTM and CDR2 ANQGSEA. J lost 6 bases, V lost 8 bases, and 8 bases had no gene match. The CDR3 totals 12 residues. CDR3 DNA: TGCAGCTTAGTGGGACTAGCCGCCGAGCAGTACTTC. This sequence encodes CSLVGLAAEQYF.

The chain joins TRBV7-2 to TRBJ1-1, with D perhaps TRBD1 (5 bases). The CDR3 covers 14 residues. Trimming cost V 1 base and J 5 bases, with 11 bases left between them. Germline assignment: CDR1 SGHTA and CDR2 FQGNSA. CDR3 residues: CASSLGGAGTEAFF. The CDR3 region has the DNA TGTGCCAGCAGCTTAGGAGGGGCCGGAACTGAAGCTTTCTTT.

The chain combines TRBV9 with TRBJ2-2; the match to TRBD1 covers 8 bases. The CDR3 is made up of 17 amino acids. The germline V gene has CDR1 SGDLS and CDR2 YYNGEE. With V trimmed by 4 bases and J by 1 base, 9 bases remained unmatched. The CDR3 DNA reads TGTGCCAGCAGCCAAGATTCCGGACAGGGGAACACCGGGGAGCTGTTTTTT. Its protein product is CASSQDSGQGNTGELFF.

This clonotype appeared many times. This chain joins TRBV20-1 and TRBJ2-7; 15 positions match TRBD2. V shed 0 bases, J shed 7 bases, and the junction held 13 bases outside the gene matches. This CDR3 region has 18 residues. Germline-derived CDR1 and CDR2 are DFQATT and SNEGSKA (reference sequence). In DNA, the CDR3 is TGCAGTGCTAGAGATTGGATTGGACTAGCGGGAGGGCCATGGGAGCAGTACTTC. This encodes CSARDWIGLAGGPWEQYF.

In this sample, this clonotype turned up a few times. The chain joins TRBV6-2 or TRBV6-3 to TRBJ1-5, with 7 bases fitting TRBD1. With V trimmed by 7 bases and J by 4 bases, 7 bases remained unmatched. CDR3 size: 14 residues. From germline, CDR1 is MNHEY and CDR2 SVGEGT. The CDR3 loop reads CASTRGVTNQPQHF. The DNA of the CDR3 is TGTGCCAGCACCAGGGGGGTGACTAATCAGCCCCAGCATTTT.

The CDR3 sequence: CSAQGNTYGYTF. Written as DNA, the CDR3 is TGCAGTGCTCAGGGGAACACCTATGGCTACACCTTC. The chain carries TRBV20-1 and TRBJ1-2; TRBD1 is a possible D gene (6 bases). This CDR3 has 12 residues. V lost 5 bases and J 4 bases, leaving 11 bases between the germline ends. Germline V CDR1 and CDR2: DFQATT, SNEGSKA (reference sequence).

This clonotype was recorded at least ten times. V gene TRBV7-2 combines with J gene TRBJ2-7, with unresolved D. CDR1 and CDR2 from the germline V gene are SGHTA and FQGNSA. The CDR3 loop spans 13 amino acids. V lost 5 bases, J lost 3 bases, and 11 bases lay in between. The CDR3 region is CASSRAWGYEQYF. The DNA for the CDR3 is TGTGCCAGCAGCCGAGCGTGGGGCTACGAGCAGTACTTC.

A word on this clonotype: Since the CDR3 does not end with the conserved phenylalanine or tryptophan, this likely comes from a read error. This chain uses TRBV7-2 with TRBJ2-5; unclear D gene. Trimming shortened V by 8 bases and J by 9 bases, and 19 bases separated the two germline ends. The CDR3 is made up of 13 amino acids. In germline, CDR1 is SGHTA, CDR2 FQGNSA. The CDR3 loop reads CASSPRPNKAQYL. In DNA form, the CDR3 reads TGTGCCAGCTCACCCCGGCCGAACAAGGCCCAGTACCTC.

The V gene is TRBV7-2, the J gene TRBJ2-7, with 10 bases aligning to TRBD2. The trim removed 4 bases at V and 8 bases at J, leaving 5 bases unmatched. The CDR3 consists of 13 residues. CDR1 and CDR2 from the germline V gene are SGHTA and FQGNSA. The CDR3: CASSSTSGSQQYF. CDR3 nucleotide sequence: TGTGCCAGCAGCTCGACTAGCGGGTCCCAGCAGTACTTC.

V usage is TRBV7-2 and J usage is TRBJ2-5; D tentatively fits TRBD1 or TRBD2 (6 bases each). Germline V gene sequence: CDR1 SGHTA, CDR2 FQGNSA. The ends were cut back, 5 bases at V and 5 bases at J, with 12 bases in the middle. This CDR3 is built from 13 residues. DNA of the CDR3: TGTGCCAGCAGCATAGGGGGGCGGGAGACCCAGTACTTC. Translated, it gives CASSIGGRETQYF.

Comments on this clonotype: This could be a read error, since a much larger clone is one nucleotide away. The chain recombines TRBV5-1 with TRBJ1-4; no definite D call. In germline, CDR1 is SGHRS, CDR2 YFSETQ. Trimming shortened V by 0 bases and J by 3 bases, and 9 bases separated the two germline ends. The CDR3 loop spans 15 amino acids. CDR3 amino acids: CASSLEAPANEKLFF. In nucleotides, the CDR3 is TGCGCCAGCAGCTTGGAAGCCCCAGCTAATGAAAAACTGTTTTTT.

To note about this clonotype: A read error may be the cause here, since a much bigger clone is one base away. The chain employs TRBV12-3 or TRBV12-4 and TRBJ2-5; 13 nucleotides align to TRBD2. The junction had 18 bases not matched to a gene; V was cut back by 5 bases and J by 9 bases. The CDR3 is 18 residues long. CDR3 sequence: CASSPRLGLAGVREAQYF. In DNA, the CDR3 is TGTGCCAGCAGTCCGCGACTTGGACTAGCGGGAGTCAGGGAGGCCCAGTACTTC.

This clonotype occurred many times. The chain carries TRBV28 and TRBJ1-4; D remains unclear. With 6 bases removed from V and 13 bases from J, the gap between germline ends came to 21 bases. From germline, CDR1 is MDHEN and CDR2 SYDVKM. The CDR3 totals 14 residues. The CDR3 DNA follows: TGTGCCAGCAGCCCGCCAGGCCCCATGAAAGCACTGTTTTTT. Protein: CASSPPGPMKALFF.

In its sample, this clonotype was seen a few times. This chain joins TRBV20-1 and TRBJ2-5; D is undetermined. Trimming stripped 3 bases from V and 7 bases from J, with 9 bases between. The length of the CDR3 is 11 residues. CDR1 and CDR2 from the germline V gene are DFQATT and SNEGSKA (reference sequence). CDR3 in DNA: TGCAGTGCTAGGGCTACCGGGACCCAGTACTTC. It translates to CSARATGTQYF.

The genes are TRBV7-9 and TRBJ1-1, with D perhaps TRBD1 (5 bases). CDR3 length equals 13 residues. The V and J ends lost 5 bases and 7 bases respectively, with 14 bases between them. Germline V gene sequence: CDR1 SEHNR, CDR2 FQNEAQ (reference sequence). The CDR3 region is CASSGAQTGEAFF. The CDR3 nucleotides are TGTGCCAGCAGCGGGGCCCAAACAGGTGAAGCTTTCTTT.

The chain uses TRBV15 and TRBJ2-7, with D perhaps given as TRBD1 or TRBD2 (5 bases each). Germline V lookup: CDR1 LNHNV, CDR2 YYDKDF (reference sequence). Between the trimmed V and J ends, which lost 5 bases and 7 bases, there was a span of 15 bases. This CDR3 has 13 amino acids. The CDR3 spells CATSPRGAAEQYF. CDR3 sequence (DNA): TGTGCCACCAGCCCCCGAGGGGCGGCGGAGCAGTACTTC.

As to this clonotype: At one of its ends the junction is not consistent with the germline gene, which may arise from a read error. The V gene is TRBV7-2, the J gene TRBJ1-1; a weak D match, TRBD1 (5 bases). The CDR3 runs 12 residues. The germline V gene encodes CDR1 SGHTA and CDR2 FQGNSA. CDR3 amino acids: CAGSLRGEVAFF. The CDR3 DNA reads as TGTGCCGGCAGCTTGAGGGGAGAGGTGGCCTTCTTT.

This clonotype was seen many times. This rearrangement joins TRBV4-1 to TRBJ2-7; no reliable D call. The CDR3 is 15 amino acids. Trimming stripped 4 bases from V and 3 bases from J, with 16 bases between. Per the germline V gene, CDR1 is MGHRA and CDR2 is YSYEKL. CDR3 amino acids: CASSRAPGPNYEQYF. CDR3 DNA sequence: TGCGCCAGCAGCCGGGCGCCGGGTCCTAACTACGAGCAGTACTTC.

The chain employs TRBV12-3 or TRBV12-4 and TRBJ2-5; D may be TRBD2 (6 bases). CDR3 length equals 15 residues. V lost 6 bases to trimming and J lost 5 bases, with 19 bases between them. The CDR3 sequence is CASSRAGTGDETQYF. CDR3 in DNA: TGTGCCAGCAGCCGGGCGGGGACGGGGGACGAGACCCAGTACTTC.